This T cell receptor (beta chain) comes out of a study of beta chain features in type 1 diabetes. Points on this clone: Its antigen is not identified.

All of the isolated RNA was reverse transcribed, so expressed TCRB transcripts were sequenced. Sequencing used immunoSEQ multiplex PCR; TCRdb keeps in-frame clones, though not all of them. The sample contains some 250,000 clones, 11% of which appear only once. Points from the study as a whole: It was among patients, rather than healthy donors, that naive, central memory and Treg TCRB repertoires appeared more similar. HLA influence on TCRB rearrangement stayed unresolved here. cDNA sequencing could over-represent cells with high TCR expression. When Type 1 diabetes patients were examined, their TCRB CDR3s proved moderately but significantly shorter in all four CD4+ subsets.

The CDR3 has 17 amino acids. Looked up from germline, CDR1 is SGHNT and CDR2 is YYREEE (reference sequence). J was trimmed by 9 bases and V by 3 bases; bases with no gene match: 16. CD4+ cells of the naive, central memory, regulatory and stem cell-like memory types were sorted via CD45RO/CCR7/CD25/CD127/CD95/CD27. This chain links TRBV5-4 with TRBJ2-1; the match to TRBD2 covers 9 bases. The TCR comes from a man in his thirties or forties with type 1 diabetes. Sequenced sample: naive CD4+ T cells from blood. CDR3 sequence reads: CASSSRPRGGGLREQFF. CDR3 DNA: TGTGCCAGCAGCTCCCGCCCTCGCGGGGGGGGCCTACGTGAGCAGTTCTTC. Combining the CDR3 with reference TRBV5-4 and TRBJ2-1 gives the whole variable domain ETGVTQSPTHLIKTRGQQVTLRCSSQSGHNTVSWYQQALGQGPQFIFQYYREEENGRGNFPPRFSGLQFPNYSSELNVNALELDDSALYLCASSSRPRGGGLREQFFGPGTRLTVL.